Shown below are 2 T cell receptor beta chains from a single sample sequenced in a study of blood T cell repertoires in COVID-19. The repertoire was sequenced with immunoSEQ multiplex PCR; TCRdb's copy has only in-frame clones and lacks some. The top ten clones hold roughly 4.8% of a sample with over 120,000 clones, roughly 82% of them seen once. The specimen was peripheral blood. The source is a human donor in a cohort sampled during active COVID-19.

This clone has just a few counts. This rearrangement joins TRBV21-1 to TRBJ1-2. TRBV21-1 is recorded as a pseudogene. The CDR3 spans 15 residues. CDR3 in amino acids: CASTPTRENNYGYTF. The DNA of the CDR3 is TGTGCCAGCACCCCCACCCGAGAAAATAACTATGGCTACACCTTC.

This clone has only a few counts. As DNA, the CDR3 is TGTGCCAGCATATTTACAGGGGGCGCAGGTTACGAGCAGTACTTC. Translating gives CASIFTGGAGYEQYF. V is TRBV6-5 and J is TRBJ2-7; 9 bases map to TRBD1. The junction had 11 bases not matched to a gene; V was cut back by 7 bases and J by 4 bases. This CDR3 is built from 15 residues. The germline V gene encodes CDR1 MNHEY and CDR2 SVGAGI.